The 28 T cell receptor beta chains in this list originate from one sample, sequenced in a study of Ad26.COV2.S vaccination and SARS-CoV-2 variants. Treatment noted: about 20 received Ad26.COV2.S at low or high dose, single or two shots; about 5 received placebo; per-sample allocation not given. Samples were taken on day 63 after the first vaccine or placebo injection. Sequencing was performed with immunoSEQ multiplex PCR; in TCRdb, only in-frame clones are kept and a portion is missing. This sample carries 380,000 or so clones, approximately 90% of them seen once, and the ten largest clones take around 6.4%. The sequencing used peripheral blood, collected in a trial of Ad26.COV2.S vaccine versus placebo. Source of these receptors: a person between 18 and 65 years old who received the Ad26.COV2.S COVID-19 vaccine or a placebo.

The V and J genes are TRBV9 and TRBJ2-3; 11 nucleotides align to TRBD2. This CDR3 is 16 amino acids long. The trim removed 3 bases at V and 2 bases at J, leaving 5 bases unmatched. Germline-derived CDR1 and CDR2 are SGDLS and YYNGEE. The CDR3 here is CASSEGTSGFTDTQYF. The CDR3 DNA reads TGTGCCAGCAGCGAGGGGACTAGCGGCTTCACAGATACGCAGTATTTT.

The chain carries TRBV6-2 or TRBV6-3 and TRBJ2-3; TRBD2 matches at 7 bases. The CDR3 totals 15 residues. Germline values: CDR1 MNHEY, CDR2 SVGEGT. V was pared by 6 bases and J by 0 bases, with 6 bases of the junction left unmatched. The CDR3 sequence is CASSGGTGSTDTQYF. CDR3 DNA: TGTGCCAGCAGCGGGGGGACCGGTAGCACAGATACGCAGTATTTT.

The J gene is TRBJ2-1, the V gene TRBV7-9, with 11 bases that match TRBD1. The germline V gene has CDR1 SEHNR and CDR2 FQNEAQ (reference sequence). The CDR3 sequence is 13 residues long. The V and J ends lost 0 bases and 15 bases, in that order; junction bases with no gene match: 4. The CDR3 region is CASSLARTGGLFF. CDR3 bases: TGTGCCAGCAGCTTAGCGCGGACAGGGGGCCTGTTCTTC.

The CDR3 loop is CASSLDPPSTDTQYF. The CDR3, as DNA: TGTGCCAGCAGCTTGGATCCGCCTAGCACAGATACGCAGTATTTT. This chain joins TRBV5-4 and TRBJ2-3; D gene ambiguous. The CDR3 spans 15 residues. The V end lost 0 bases, the J end lost 0 bases, and 8 bases lay between the germline ends. Germline V gives CDR1 SGHNT, CDR2 YYREEE (reference sequence).

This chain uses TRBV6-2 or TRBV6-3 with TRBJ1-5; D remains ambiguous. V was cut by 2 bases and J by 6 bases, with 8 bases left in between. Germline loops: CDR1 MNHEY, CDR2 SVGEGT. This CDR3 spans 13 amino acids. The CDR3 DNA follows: TGTGCCAGCAGTTACACCGAGGGTCAGCCCCAGCATTTT. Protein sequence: CASSYTEGQPQHF.

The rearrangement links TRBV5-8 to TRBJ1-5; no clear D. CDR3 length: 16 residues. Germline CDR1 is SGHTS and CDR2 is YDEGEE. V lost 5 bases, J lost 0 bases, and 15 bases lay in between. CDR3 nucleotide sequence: TGTGCCAGCAGTTATAGGGTCGCCAATAGCAATCAGCCCCAGCATTTT. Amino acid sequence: CASSYRVANSNQPQHF.

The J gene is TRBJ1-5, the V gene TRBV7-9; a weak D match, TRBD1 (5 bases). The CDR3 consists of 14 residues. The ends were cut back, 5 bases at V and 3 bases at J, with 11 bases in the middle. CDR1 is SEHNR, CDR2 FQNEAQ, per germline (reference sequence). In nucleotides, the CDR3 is TGTGCCAGCAGCCGTGACAGCTCCAATCAGCCCCAGCATTTT. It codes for CASSRDSSNQPQHF.

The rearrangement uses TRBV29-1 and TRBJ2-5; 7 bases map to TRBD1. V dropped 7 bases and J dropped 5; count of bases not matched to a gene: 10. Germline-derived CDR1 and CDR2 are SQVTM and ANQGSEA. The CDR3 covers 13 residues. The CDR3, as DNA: TGCAGCGCTACTGGGACAGCTCGGGAGACCCAGTACTTC. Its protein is CSATGTARETQYF.

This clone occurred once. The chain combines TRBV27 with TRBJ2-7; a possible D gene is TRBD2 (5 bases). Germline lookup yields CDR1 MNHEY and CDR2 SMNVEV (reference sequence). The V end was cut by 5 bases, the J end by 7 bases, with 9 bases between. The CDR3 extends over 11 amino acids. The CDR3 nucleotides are TGTGCCAGCAGTCCGGGAATAGAGCAGTACTTC. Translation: CASSPGIEQYF.

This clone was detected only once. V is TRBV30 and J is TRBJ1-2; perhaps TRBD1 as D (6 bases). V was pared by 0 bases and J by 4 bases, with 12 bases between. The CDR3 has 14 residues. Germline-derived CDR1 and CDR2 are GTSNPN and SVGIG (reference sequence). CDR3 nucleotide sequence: TGTGCCTGGAGTGTAGGGGGGCCCGGCTATGGCTACACCTTC. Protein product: CAWSVGGPGYGYTF.

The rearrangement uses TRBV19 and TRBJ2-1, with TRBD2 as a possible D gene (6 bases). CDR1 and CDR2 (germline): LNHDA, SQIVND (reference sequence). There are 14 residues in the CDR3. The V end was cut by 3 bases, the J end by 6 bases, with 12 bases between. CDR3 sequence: CASSIGGLSNEQFF. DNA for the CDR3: TGTGCCAGTAGTATTGGGGGGTTAAGCAATGAGCAGTTCTTC.

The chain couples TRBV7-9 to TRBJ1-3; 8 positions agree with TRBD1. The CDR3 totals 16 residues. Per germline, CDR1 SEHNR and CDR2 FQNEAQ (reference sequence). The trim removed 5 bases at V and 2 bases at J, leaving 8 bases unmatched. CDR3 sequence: CASSLGPDRAGNTIYF. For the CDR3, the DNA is TGTGCCAGCAGCCTAGGACCGGACAGGGCTGGAAACACCATATATTTT.

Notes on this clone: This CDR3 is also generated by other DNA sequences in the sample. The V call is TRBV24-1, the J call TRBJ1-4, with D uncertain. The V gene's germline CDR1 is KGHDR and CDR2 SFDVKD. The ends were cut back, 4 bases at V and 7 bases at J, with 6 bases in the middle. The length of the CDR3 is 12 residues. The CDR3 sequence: CATSDFGEKLFF. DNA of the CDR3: TGTGCCACCAGTGACTTTGGTGAAAAACTGTTTTTT.

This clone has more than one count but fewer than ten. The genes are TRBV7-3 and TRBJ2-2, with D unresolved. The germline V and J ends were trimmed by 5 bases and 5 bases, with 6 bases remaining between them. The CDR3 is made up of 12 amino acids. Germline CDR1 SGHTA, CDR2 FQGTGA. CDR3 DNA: TGTGCCAGCAGCCCAAATACCGGGGAGCTGTTTTTT. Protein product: CASSPNTGELFF. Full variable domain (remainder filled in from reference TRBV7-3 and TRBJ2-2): GAGVSQTPSNKVTEKGKYVELRCDPISGHTALYWYRQSLGQGPEFLIYFQGTGAADDSGLPNDRFFAVRPEGSVSTLKIQRTERGDSAVYLCASSPNTGELFFGEGSRLTVL.

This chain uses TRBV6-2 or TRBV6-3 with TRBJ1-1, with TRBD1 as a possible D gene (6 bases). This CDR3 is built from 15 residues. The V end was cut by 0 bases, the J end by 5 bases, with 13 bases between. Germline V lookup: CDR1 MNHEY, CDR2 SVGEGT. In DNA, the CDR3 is TGTGCCAGCAGTTACTCGGGCAGGGGAGGAACTGAAGCTTTCTTT. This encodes CASSYSGRGGTEAFF.

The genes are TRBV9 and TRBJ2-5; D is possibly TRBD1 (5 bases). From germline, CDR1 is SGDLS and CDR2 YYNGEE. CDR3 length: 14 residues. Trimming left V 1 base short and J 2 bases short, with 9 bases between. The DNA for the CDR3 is TGTGCCAGCAGCGTAAGTTCAGGGCAAGAGACCCAGTACTTC. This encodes CASSVSSGQETQYF.

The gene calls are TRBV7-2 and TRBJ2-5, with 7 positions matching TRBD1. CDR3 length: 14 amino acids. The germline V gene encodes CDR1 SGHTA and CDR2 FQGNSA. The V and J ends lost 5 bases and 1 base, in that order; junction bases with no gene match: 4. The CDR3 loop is CASSRDRAQETQYF. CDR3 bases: TGTGCCAGCAGCCGCGACAGGGCCCAAGAGACCCAGTACTTC.

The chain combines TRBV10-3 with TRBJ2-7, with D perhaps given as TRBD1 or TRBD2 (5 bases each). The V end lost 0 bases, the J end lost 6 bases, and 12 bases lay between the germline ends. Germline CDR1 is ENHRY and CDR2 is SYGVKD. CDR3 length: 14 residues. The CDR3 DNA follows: TGTGCCATCAGTGAGTCTCGAGGGGATCGCGAGCAGTACTTC. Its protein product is CAISESRGDREQYF.

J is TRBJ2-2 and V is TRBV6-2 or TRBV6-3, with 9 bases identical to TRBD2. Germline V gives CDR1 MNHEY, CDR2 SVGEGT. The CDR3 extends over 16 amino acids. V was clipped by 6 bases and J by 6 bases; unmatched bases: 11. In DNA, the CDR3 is TGTGCCAGCAGCCCTCCCGCGGCGGGGGGGCCCGGGGAGCTGTTTTTT. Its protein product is CASSPPAAGGPGELFF.

DNA for the CDR3: TGTGCCAGCAGTCCCCTTGGCGGGAGTGTCTACGAGCAGTACTTC. It encodes CASSPLGGSVYEQYF. The rearrangement uses TRBV28 and TRBJ2-7, with TRBD2 matching 7 bases. The germline CDR1 and CDR2 sequences are MDHEN and SYDVKM. This CDR3 has 15 residues. With V trimmed by 5 bases and J by 3 bases, 10 bases remained unmatched.

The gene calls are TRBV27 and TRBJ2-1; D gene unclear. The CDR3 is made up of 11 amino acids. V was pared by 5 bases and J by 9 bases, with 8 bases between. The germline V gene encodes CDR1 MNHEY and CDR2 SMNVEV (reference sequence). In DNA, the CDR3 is TGTGCCAGCAGTACTGGGTCTGAGCAGTTCTTC. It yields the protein CASSTGSEQFF.

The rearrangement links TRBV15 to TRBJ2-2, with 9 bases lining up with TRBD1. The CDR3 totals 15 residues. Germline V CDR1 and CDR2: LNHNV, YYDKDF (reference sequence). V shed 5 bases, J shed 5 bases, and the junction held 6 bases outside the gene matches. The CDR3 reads CATSSGTGLTGELFF. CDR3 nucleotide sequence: TGTGCCACCAGCTCCGGGACAGGGCTAACCGGGGAGCTGTTTTTT. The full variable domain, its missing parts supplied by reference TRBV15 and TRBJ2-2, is DAMVIQNPRYQVTQFGKPVTLSCSQTLNHNVMYWYQQKSSQAPKLLFHYYDKDFNNEADTPDNFQSRRPNTSFCFLDIRSPGLGDTAMYLCATSSGTGLTGELFFGEGSRLTVL.

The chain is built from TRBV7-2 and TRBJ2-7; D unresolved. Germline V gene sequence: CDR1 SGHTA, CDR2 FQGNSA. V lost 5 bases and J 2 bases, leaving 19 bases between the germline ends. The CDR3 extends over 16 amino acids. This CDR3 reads CASSPGWSASTYEQYF. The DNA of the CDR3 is TGTGCCAGCAGCCCCGGTTGGTCAGCCTCGACCTACGAGCAGTACTTC.

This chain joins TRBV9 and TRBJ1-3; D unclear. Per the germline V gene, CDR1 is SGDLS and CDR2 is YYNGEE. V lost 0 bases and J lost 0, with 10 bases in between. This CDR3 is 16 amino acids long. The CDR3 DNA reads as TGTGCCAGCAGCGTAGAGGGCGCTCACTCTGGAAACACCATATATTTT. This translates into CASSVEGAHSGNTIYF.

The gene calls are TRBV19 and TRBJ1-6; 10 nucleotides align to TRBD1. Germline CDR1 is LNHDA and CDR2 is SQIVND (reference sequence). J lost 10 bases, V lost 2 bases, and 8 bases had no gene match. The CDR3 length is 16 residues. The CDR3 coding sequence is TGTGCCAGTAGTATACAACGGACAGGGGGAAGGTCACCCCTCCACTTT. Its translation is CASSIQRTGGRSPLHF.

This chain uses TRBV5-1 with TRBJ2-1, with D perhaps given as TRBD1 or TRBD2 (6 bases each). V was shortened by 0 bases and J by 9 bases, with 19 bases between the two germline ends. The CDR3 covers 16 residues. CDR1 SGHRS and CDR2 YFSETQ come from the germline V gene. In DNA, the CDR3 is TGCGCCAGCAGCTTGGCCATTGGGGGGCAGGTAGGTGAGCAGTTCTTC. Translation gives CASSLAIGGQVGEQFF.

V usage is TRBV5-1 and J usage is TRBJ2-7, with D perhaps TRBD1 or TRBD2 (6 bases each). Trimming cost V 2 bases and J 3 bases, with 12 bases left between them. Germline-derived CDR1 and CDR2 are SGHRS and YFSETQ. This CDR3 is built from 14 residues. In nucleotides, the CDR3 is TGCGCCAGCAGCTTAGGGGGGATAAGCTACGAGCAGTACTTC. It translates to CASSLGGISYEQYF.

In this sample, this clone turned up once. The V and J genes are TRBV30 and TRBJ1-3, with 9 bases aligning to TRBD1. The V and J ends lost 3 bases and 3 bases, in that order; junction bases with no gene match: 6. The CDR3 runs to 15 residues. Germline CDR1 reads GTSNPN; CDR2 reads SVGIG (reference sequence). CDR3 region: CAWSPGQGSGNTIYF. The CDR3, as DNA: TGTGCCTGGAGCCCGGGACAGGGAAGTGGAAACACCATATATTTT.